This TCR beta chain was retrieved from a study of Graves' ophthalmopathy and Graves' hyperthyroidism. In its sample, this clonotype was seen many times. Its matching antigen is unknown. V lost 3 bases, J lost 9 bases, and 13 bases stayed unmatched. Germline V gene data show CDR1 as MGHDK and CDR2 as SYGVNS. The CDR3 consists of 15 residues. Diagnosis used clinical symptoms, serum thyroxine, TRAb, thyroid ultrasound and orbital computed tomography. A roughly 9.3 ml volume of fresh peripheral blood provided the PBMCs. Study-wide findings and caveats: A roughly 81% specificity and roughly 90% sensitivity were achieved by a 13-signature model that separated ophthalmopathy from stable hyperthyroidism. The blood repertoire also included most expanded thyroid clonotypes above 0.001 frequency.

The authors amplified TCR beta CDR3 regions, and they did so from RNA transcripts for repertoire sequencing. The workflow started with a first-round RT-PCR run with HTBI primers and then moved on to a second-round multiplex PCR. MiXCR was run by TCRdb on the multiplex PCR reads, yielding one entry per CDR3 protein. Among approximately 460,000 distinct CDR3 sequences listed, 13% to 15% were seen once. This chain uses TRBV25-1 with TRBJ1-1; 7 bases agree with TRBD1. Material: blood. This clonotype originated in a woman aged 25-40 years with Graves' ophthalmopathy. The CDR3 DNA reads TGTGCCAGCAGTGAGTCTCTTCTCGACAGGGTGCAAGCTTTCTTT. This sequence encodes CASSESLLDRVQAFF.